This T cell receptor (beta chain) was recovered during a study of blood T cell repertoires in COVID-19. Study-wide context: There were acute and convalescent COVID-19 samples, and they came from the United States, Italy and Spain.

Clones were sequenced by immunoSEQ multiplex PCR, and TCRdb holds only the in-frame ones, with some missing. The sample has around 84,000 clones; around 85% are singletons. This clone occurred a few times. Germline CDR1 reads MNHEY; CDR2 reads SMNVEV (reference sequence). Losses at the gene ends were 6 bases for V and 8 bases for J; bases not matched to a gene: 18. The CDR3 loop spans 19 amino acids. Source material: peripheral blood. The receptor was isolated from a man aged 80 or over with active or convalescent COVID-19. V and J are TRBV27 and TRBJ2-3; 15 bases line up with TRBD2. The DNA of the CDR3 is TGTGCCAGCAGAGGACTAGCGGGAGGGGGTCGGACAGCTCTTGGTACGCAGTATTTT. Translating it yields CASRGLAGGGRTALGTQYF.